The 5 T cell receptor beta chains below were found in one sample sequenced in a study of blood T cell repertoires in COVID-19. Only in-frame clones appear in the TCRdb table, and some are missing; sequencing was by immunoSEQ multiplex PCR. This table has approximately 250,000 clones, 75% to 95% appearing once. The sample consisted of PBMCs or T cells enriched from blood (not recorded which). The receptors shown here come from a man aged 40-49 years who had been exposed to COVID-19.

The chain uses TRBV10-3 and TRBJ1-2; TRBD1 agrees at 10 bases. With V trimmed by 6 bases and J by 3 bases, 7 bases remained unmatched. CDR1 is ENHRY, CDR2 SYGVKD, per germline. This CDR3 is built from 15 residues. The CDR3, as DNA: TGTGCCATCAGCTCCGGACAGGGGGGGGACTATGGCTACACCTTC. Translating gives CAISSGQGGDYGYTF.

The chain carries TRBV28 and TRBJ2-1, with 14 positions matching TRBD2. Germline V gene sequence: CDR1 MDHEN, CDR2 SYDVKM. CDR3 length: 21 residues. The V segment lost 1 base and the J segment 7 bases; nucleotides outside the gene matches: 18. The CDR3 region is CASSLFVIGGTSGSLTNEQFF. The CDR3 DNA is TGTGCCAGCAGTTTATTTGTTATCGGAGGGACTAGCGGGAGTTTAACAAATGAGCAGTTCTTC.

This chain joins TRBV4-1 and TRBJ2-1, with 8 bases matching TRBD2. V trimming: 3 bases; J trimming: 4 bases; junction bases outside the gene matches: 8. Germline V gives CDR1 MGHRA, CDR2 YSYEKL. This CDR3 comprises 16 residues. The CDR3 protein is CASSHRSGEFYNEQFF. In nucleotides, the CDR3 is TGCGCCAGCAGCCACCGTAGCGGGGAATTTTACAATGAGCAGTTCTTC.

V is TRBV11-2 and J is TRBJ2-5; a possible D gene is TRBD2 (6 bases). This CDR3 is 14 amino acids long. The V end lost 5 bases, the J end lost 4 bases, and 14 bases lay between the germline ends. Germline V gene data show CDR1 as SGHAT and CDR2 as FQNNGV. The CDR3 DNA is TGTGCCAGCAGCCCCTCCGGGACTCCAGAGACCCAGTACTTC. This codes for CASSPSGTPETQYF.

The chain joins TRBV24-1 to TRBJ1-2; D unresolved. The germline gives CDR1 KGHDR, CDR2 SFDVKD. There are 14 residues in the CDR3. Deletions cut 1 base from V and 4 bases from J, with 9 bases between. CDR3 loop: CATSDFSRGYGYTF. CDR3 coding DNA: TGTGCCACCAGTGATTTCAGCAGAGGCTATGGCTACACCTTC.